A single sample is the source of the 14 T cell receptor beta chains below, sequenced in a study of CD8+CD57+ T cells in acquired aplastic anemia. It was genomic DNA that served as the template for profiling TCR beta VDJ and CDR3. TCRdb re-called the reads with MiXCR, one entry per CDR3 protein. Found here are about 160,000 distinct CDR3 sequences, 71% of them singletons; the top ten hold around 45%. Patients chosen for sequencing had shown CD8+CD57+ cell expansion by flow cytometry. The sequencing sample was made of sorted CD4+, CD8+, or CD8+CD57+ T cells (not recorded which) from PBMCs. The receptor set was obtained from a human donor with aplastic anemia.

The chain has TRBV2 and TRBJ1-6, with 8 bases lining up with TRBD1. Germline values: CDR1 SNHLY, CDR2 FYNNEI. V shed 5 bases, J shed 7 bases, and the junction held 10 bases outside the gene matches. The CDR3 is 16 residues long. In DNA form, the CDR3 reads TGTGCCAGCAGTCTTGACAGGGGAGTGGGGAATTCACCCCTCCACTTT. This sequence encodes CASSLDRGVGNSPLHF.

The chain couples TRBV25-1 to TRBJ1-6; TRBD1 matches 7 bases. The CDR3 consists of 16 residues. Losses at the gene ends were 0 bases for V and 7 bases for J; bases not matched to a gene: 6. CDR1 and CDR2 (germline): MGHDK, SYGVNS. In DNA, the CDR3 is TGTGCCAGCAGTGAATATTTCGGGACAGCGAATTCACCCCTCCACTTT. Its protein product is CASSEYFGTANSPLHF. The variable domain in full, with the rest retrieved from reference TRBV25-1 and TRBJ1-6, is EADIYQTPRYLVIGTGKKITLECSQTMGHDKMYWYQQDPGMELHLIHYSYGVNSTEKGDLSSESTVSRIRTEHFPLTLESARPSHTSQYLCASSEYFGTANSPLHFGNGTRLTVT.

This clonotype was detected only a few times. The chain uses TRBV5-8 and TRBJ1-6; the match to TRBD1 covers 10 bases. Losses at the gene ends were 0 bases for V and 9 bases for J; bases not matched to a gene: 3. The CDR3 length is 15 residues. Per germline, CDR1 SGHTS and CDR2 YDEGEE. The CDR3 here is CASSLGQGASSPLHF. The CDR3, as DNA: TGTGCCAGCAGCTTGGGACAGGGGGCAAGTTCACCCCTCCACTTT.

Worth noting for this clonotype: This likely comes from a read error, as the CDR3 has no conserved phenylalanine or tryptophan at its end. This rearrangement joins TRBV7-9 to TRBJ1-4, with D tentatively TRBD1 (5 bases). The CDR3 has 14 amino acids. CDR1 is SEHNR and CDR2 is FQNEAQ in the germline V gene (reference sequence). Trimming took off 4 bases at V and 5 bases at J, with 11 bases between the two ends. The CDR3 is CASSSGRGNEKLFS. The CDR3 region has the DNA TGTGCCAGCAGCTCGGGACGGGGGAATGAAAAACTGTTTTCT.

Many counts were recorded for this clonotype. The rearrangement uses TRBV7-8 and TRBJ1-4, with 10 bases that match TRBD1. V shed 4 bases, J shed 0 bases, and the junction held 5 bases outside the gene matches. CDR1 and CDR2 (germline): SGHVS, FQNEAQ. This CDR3 comprises 17 residues. The CDR3 here is CASSSGTGDATNEKLFF. DNA of the CDR3: TGTGCCAGCAGCTCCGGGACAGGGGACGCAACTAATGAAAAACTGTTTTTT. The variable domain in full, completed from reference TRBV7-8 and TRBJ1-4, reads GAGVSQSPRYKVAKRGQDVALRCDPISGHVSLFWYQQALGQGPEFLTYFQNEAQLDKSGLPSDRFFAERPEGSVSTLKIQRTQQEDSAVYLCASSSGTGDATNEKLFFGSGTQLSVL.

V is TRBV6-5 and J is TRBJ2-7, with a possible D match to TRBD1 (5 bases). The CDR3 has 11 residues. The V gene's germline CDR1 is MNHEY and CDR2 SVGAGI. Trimming removed 10 bases at V and 4 bases at J, with 11 bases between. The CDR3 loop is CATRVRYEQYF. As DNA, the CDR3 is TGTGCCACCAGGGTTAGGTACGAGCAGTACTTC.

This clonotype was counted a few times. J is TRBJ2-7 and V is TRBV7-9; D remains ambiguous. V was pared by 0 bases and J by 5 bases, with 8 bases between. CDR1 and CDR2 (germline): SEHNR, FQNEAQ (reference sequence). The CDR3 runs to 13 residues. CDR3 residues: CASSLANDHEQYF. CDR3 in DNA: TGTGCCAGCAGCTTAGCGAACGACCACGAGCAGTACTTC. Based on the CDR3 plus reference TRBV7-9 and TRBJ2-7, the full variable domain is DTGVSQNPRHKITKRGQNVTFRCDPISEHNRLYWYRQTLGQGPEFLTYFQNEAQLEKSRLLSDRFSAERPKGSFSTLEIQRTEQGDSAMYLCASSLANDHEQYFGPGTRLTVT.

The genes are TRBV6-6 and TRBJ1-1; weak D call: TRBD1 (5 bases). Looked up from germline, CDR1 is MNHNY and CDR2 is SVGAGI (reference sequence). V was cut by 6 bases and J by 5 bases, with 19 bases left in between. This CDR3 comprises 15 residues. CDR3 coding DNA: TGTGCCAGCAGCCAAGTACCGGGGGGGGGAACTGAAGCTTTCTTT. It is translated as CASSQVPGGGTEAFF.

Many counts were recorded for this clonotype. The CDR3, as DNA: TGCGCCAGCAGCTTGGTCCCGGCAGGGATTGGGGAAGAGACCCAGTACTTC. Protein product: CASSLVPAGIGEETQYF. The chain recombines TRBV5-1 with TRBJ2-5; D perhaps matches TRBD1 (5 bases). Germline values: CDR1 SGHRS, CDR2 YFSETQ. The CDR3 contains 17 residues. V dropped 0 bases and J dropped 3 bases, with 18 bases sitting between them.

V gene TRBV20-1 combines with J gene TRBJ2-7, with D possibly being TRBD2 (5 bases). The germline V gene has CDR1 DFQATT and CDR2 SNEGSKA (reference sequence). The V gene lost 3 bases and the J gene lost 4 bases, with 22 bases spanning the gap. The CDR3 totals 16 residues. CDR3 nucleotide sequence: TGCAGTGCTAGGGGCCCATACGGCACCGGGGATTACGAGCAGTACGTC. Its translation: CSARGPYGTGDYEQYV.

The rearrangement joins TRBV4-1 to TRBJ1-1; D remains ambiguous. CDR3 length equals 14 residues. Between the trimmed V and J ends, which lost 4 bases and 3 bases, there was a span of 12 bases. Germline assignment: CDR1 MGHRA and CDR2 YSYEKL. The CDR3 nucleotides read TGCGCCAGCAGCCTTAGGAGGGCTGACACTGAAGCTTTCTTT. It encodes CASSLRRADTEAFF.

Points on this clonotype: An end of the junction does not agree with germline; a read error may underlie this. The chain joins TRBV24-1 to TRBJ2-7; TRBD2 might be the D (5 bases). The CDR3 has 13 residues. Germline loops: CDR1 KGHDR, CDR2 SFDVKD. The CDR3 loop reads CASSPATGYEQYF. CDR3 sequence (DNA): TGTGCCAGCAGTCCTGCGACGGGATACGAGCAGTACTTC.

This rearrangement joins TRBV20-1 to TRBJ1-1, with D possibly being TRBD1 (5 bases). Germline V gene sequence: CDR1 DFQATT, CDR2 SNEGSKA (reference sequence). Trimming left V 6 bases short and J 4 bases short, with 9 bases between. This CDR3 has 11 amino acids. In nucleotides, the CDR3 is TGCAGTGCCCCAGGGAGCACTGAAGCTTTCTTT. Encoded protein: CSAPGSTEAFF.

The rearrangement links TRBV2 to TRBJ1-2; possibly TRBD1 for D (6 bases). Germline V CDR1 and CDR2: SNHLY, FYNNEI. Trimming pared 1 base from V and 4 bases from J, leaving 10 bases between. This CDR3 region has 14 residues. The CDR3 sequence is CASSEGGGAYGYTF. DNA of the CDR3: TGTGCCAGCAGTGAAGGGGGGGGGGCCTATGGCTACACCTTC. Supplemented by reference TRBV2 and TRBJ1-2, the full variable domain reads EPEVTQTPSHQVTQMGQEVILRCVPISNHLYFYWYRQILGQKVEFLVSFYNNEISEKSEIFDDQFSVERPDGSNFTLKIRSTKLEDSAMYFCASSEGGGAYGYTFGSGTRLTVV.